These 9 T cell receptor beta chains share one sample of origin, sequenced in a study of T cells in Graves' hyperthyroidism and ophthalmopathy. Template material for amplifying TCR beta CDR3 regions consisted of RNA transcripts. The TCR CDR3 was amplified in a first-round RT-PCR using the HTBI primer set. TCRdb called the multiplex PCR reads again in MiXCR, with one record for every CDR3 protein. The sample gives fewer than 750,000 distinct CDR3 sequences, approximately 15% of which show up once; approximately 12% is in the top ten. The sample consisted of blood. The receptors stem from a woman between 50 and 59 years old with Graves' ophthalmopathy.

CDR3 bases: TGTGCCAGCAGTGTTACCGGGACAGGACGCTATGGCTACACCTTC. Translated: CASSVTGTGRYGYTF. The chain combines TRBV27 with TRBJ1-2; 8 positions agree with TRBD1. Germline CDR1 MNHEY, CDR2 SMNVEV (reference sequence). CDR3 length: 15 residues. Unmatched junction bases numbered 9, after V lost 5 bases and J lost 4 bases.

Ten or more counts support this clonotype. The chain employs TRBV28 and TRBJ2-1; 10 bases agree with TRBD2. The junction had 25 bases not matched to a gene; V was cut back by 6 bases and J by 8 bases. Germline CDR1 reads MDHEN; CDR2 reads SYDVKM. There are 20 residues in the CDR3. The CDR3 loop reads CASSPLGVASGRSSPHEQFF. DNA for the CDR3: TGTGCCAGCAGCCCGCTGGGGGTAGCTAGCGGGAGATCTTCCCCTCATGAGCAGTTCTTC. The full variable domain, rest sourced from reference TRBV28 and TRBJ2-1, is DVKVTQSSRYLVKRTGEKVFLECVQDMDHENMFWYRQDPGLGLRLIYFSYDVKMKEKGDIPEGYSVSREKKERFSLILESASTNQTSMYLCASSPLGVASGRSSPHEQFFGPGTRLTVL.

This clonotype was detected only a few times. The rearrangement links TRBV29-1 to TRBJ2-7, with 9 nucleotides matching TRBD1. Looked up from germline, CDR1 is SQVTM and CDR2 is ANQGSEA. V lost 6 bases, J lost 2 bases, and 14 bases stayed unmatched. This CDR3 spans 16 amino acids. The CDR3 bases are TGCAGCGTCATCAGATTGGGGACAGGGATACCCTACGAGCAGTACTTC. This encodes CSVIRLGTGIPYEQYF.

The V and J genes are TRBV5-6 and TRBJ2-1, with TRBD1 matching over 7 bases. This CDR3 has 16 amino acids. Per the germline V gene, CDR1 is SGHDT and CDR2 is YYEEEE. V lost 0 bases and J lost 2; bases outside the gene matches: 5. This chain's CDR3 is CASSLARDRAYNEQFF. The CDR3 DNA reads TGTGCCAGCAGCTTGGCCCGCGACAGGGCCTACAATGAGCAGTTCTTC.

There are a few counts of this clonotype. The rearrangement joins TRBV9 to TRBJ1-2; D gene uncertain. The CDR3 covers 15 residues. CDR1 is SGDLS and CDR2 is YYNGEE in the germline V gene. V was trimmed by 0 bases and J by 3 bases, leaving 12 bases between them. The CDR3 sequence is CASSVESGPYYGYTF. CDR3 sequence (DNA): TGTGCCAGCAGCGTAGAGTCGGGTCCGTACTATGGCTACACCTTC.

This clonotype was recorded at least ten times. V usage is TRBV7-9 and J usage is TRBJ2-7, with 12 nucleotides matching TRBD1. V lost 2 bases and J lost 3; bases outside the gene matches: 8. The CDR3 has 17 amino acids. CDR1 and CDR2 from the germline V gene are SEHNR and FQNEAQ (reference sequence). CDR3 sequence: CASSLSPGQGAGYEQYF. The DNA for the CDR3 is TGTGCCAGCAGCTTATCCCCGGGACAGGGGGCGGGCTACGAGCAGTACTTC.

This clonotype was counted at least ten times. The chain uses TRBV20-1 and TRBJ2-2; D possibly corresponds to TRBD2 (6 bases). The CDR3 is made up of 14 amino acids. V was cut by 3 bases and J by 5 bases, with 13 bases left in between. Germline values: CDR1 DFQATT, CDR2 SNEGSKA (reference sequence). The CDR3 DNA is TGCAGTGCTAGTTACCGGGGAGGAACCGGGGAGCTGTTTTTT. Residues: CSASYRGGTGELFF.

This chain uses TRBV19 with TRBJ1-2; D gene ambiguous. Deletions cut 4 bases from V and 7 bases from J, with 25 bases between. Germline V gene lookup returns CDR1 LNHDA and CDR2 SQIVND (reference sequence). CDR3 length: 17 amino acids. This chain's CDR3 is CASSTSTTTGTRGGYTF. In DNA form, the CDR3 reads TGTGCCAGTAGTACCTCAACAACGACGGGAACGCGAGGTGGCTACACCTTC.

This clonotype has a handful of counts. The chain carries TRBV2 and TRBJ1-1, with TRBD1 matching 12 bases. V dropped 6 bases and J dropped 6; count of bases not matched to a gene: 11. The CDR3 consists of 16 residues. Germline CDR1 is SNHLY and CDR2 is FYNNEI. The CDR3 spells CASRYRDRGQEAEAFF. The CDR3 region has the DNA TGTGCCAGCAGATACCGGGACAGGGGGCAGGAGGCTGAAGCTTTCTTT.